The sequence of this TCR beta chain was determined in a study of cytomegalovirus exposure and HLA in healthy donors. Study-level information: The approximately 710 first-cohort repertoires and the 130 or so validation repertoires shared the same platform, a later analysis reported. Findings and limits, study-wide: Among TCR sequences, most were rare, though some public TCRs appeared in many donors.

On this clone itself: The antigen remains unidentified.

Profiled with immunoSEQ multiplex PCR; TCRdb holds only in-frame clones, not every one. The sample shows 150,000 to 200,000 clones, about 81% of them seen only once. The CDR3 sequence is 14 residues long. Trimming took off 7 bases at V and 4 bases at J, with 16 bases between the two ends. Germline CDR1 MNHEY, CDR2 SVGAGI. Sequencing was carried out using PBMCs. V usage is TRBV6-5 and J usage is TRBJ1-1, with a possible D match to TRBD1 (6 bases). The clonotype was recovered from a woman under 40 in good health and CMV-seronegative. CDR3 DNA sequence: TGTGCCAGCACCTTGGACAGCCGAGGCACTGAAGCTTTCTTT. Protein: CASTLDSRGTEAFF.